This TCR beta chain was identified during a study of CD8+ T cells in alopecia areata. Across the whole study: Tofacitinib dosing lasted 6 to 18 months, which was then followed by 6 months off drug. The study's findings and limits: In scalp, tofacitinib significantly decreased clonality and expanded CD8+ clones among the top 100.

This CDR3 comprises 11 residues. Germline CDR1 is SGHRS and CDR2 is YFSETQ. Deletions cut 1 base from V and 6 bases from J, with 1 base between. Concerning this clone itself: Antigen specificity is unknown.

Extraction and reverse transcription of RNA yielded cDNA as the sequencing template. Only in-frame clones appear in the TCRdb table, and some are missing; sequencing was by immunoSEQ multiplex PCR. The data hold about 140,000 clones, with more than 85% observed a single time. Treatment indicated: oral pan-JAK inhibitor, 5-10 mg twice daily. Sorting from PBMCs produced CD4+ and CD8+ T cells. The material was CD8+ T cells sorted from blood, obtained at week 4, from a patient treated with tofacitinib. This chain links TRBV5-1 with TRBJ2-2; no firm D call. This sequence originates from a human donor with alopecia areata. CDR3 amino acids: CASSLSGELFF. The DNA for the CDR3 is TGCGCCAGCAGCTTGTCCGGGGAGCTGTTTTTT.